These 26 T cell receptor beta chains originate from one sample sequenced in a study of T cells in localized non-small cell lung cancer. TCRdb's table, derived via immunoSEQ multiplex PCR, lists solely in-frame clones and lacks some. The sample includes about 35,000 clones, roughly 90% of them seen just once. This material consisted of peripheral blood, taken before any cancer treatment. These receptor sequences come from a female donor over 55 with stage I lung adenocarcinoma.

The rearrangement links TRBV18 to TRBJ2-7; 7 nucleotides match TRBD1. V trimming: 4 bases; J trimming: 4 bases; junction bases outside the gene matches: 16. Germline V gives CDR1 KGHSH, CDR2 LQKENI. The CDR3 is made up of 17 amino acids. DNA of the CDR3: TGTGCCAGCTCACTAGCCGGGACCGGGACAGAACTGTACGAGCAGTACTTC. Translating it yields CASSLAGTGTELYEQYF.

The chain uses TRBV9 and TRBJ1-5; D is ambiguous. This CDR3 has 13 residues. Germline CDR1 reads SGDLS; CDR2 reads YYNGEE. With 1 base removed from V and 1 base from J, the gap between germline ends came to 3 bases. CDR3 sequence (DNA): TGTGCCAGCAGCGTATCAAGCAATCAGCCCCAGCATTTT. This codes for CASSVSSNQPQHF.

This clone was seen once. V is TRBV30 and J is TRBJ2-7; D not certain. Looked up from germline, CDR1 is GTSNPN and CDR2 is SVGIG (reference sequence). CDR3 length: 14 amino acids. Trimming left V 0 bases short and J 7 bases short, with 16 bases between. The CDR3 coding sequence is TGTGCCTGGAGTGTCAAGGGTACCCCTCGTGAGCAGTACTTC. Protein: CAWSVKGTPREQYF.

This clone was seen only a few times. The chain joins TRBV7-2 to TRBJ1-6, with 8 bases lining up with TRBD1. Losses at the gene ends were 3 bases for V and 9 bases for J; bases not matched to a gene: 7. Germline values: CDR1 SGHTA, CDR2 FQGNSA. This CDR3 has 15 amino acids. DNA for the CDR3: TGTGCCAGCAGCTTGGAGGACAGGGTGCCTTCACCCCTCCACTTT. Translation: CASSLEDRVPSPLHF.

As DNA, the CDR3 is TGTGCCAGCAGCTTACCCTCGGGACTCAGAGGTACGCAGTATTTT. Translating it yields CASSLPSGLRGTQYF. The chain couples TRBV7-2 to TRBJ2-3, with D possibly being TRBD2 (6 bases). V lost 2 bases, J lost 8 bases, and 17 bases lay in between. Germline CDR1 reads SGHTA; CDR2 reads FQGNSA. The CDR3 consists of 15 residues.

The J gene is TRBJ1-5, the V gene TRBV6-6, with 7 bases lining up with TRBD1. The CDR3 has 13 residues. J lost 6 bases, V lost 6 bases, and 5 bases had no gene match. Germline V gene data show CDR1 as MNHNY and CDR2 as SVGAGI (reference sequence). CDR3 region: CASRRQGGQPQHF. As DNA, the CDR3 is TGTGCCAGCAGACGTCAGGGGGGTCAGCCCCAGCATTTT.

This clone was seen a handful of times. The J gene is TRBJ1-1, the V gene TRBV6-5; no clear D. Germline V lookup: CDR1 MNHEY, CDR2 SVGAGI. With 5 bases removed from V and 0 bases from J, the gap between germline ends came to 4 bases. The CDR3 is made up of 12 amino acids. CDR3 amino acids: CASSTVNTEAFF. The CDR3 nucleotides are TGTGCCAGCAGTACAGTGAACACTGAAGCTTTCTTT.

The chain joins TRBV9 to TRBJ1-2, with 10 bases lining up with TRBD1. V shed 3 bases, J shed 13 bases, and the junction held 6 bases outside the gene matches. Germline assignment: CDR1 SGDLS and CDR2 YYNGEE. This CDR3 spans 12 amino acids. In nucleotides, the CDR3 is TGTGCCAGCAGCGGGACAGGGGGTGAGCGCACCTTC. It yields the protein CASSGTGGERTF.

The J gene is TRBJ1-2, the V gene TRBV7-9, with 12 bases identical to TRBD1. V lost 1 base to trimming and J lost 5 bases; unmatched junction nucleotides: 8. The CDR3 contains 17 residues. Germline CDR1 and CDR2: SEHNR and FQNEAQ (reference sequence). CDR3 nucleotides: TGTGCCAGCAGCTTAGAAACCGGGACAGGGGGCGCGTATGGCTACACCTTC. Translating it yields CASSLETGTGGAYGYTF.

The V and J genes are TRBV7-3 and TRBJ2-5; possible D gene TRBD2, 6 bases. V was clipped by 3 bases and J by 4 bases, with 9 bases between them. The CDR3 is 13 residues long. Germline V CDR1 and CDR2: SGHTA, FQGTGA. This CDR3 is CASSLPGLETQYF. The CDR3 DNA follows: TGTGCCAGCAGCTTGCCGGGACTAGAGACCCAGTACTTC.

The chain links TRBV4-3 to TRBJ2-1, with 8 bases fitting TRBD1. V dropped 4 bases and J dropped 10; count of bases not matched to a gene: 9. The CDR3 is 14 residues long. Per germline, CDR1 LGHNA and CDR2 YSLEER. DNA of the CDR3: TGCGCCAGCAGCCGGAATCAGGGGGCAGGCGAGCAGTTCTTC. Its protein is CASSRNQGAGEQFF.

The J gene is TRBJ2-2, the V gene TRBV7-9, with D perhaps matching TRBD1 (6 bases). Trimming shortened V by 3 bases and J by 0 bases, and 11 bases separated the two germline ends. Germline loops: CDR1 SEHNR, CDR2 FQNEAQ (reference sequence). CDR3 size: 16 residues. The CDR3 loop is CASSLLQGTNTGELFF. The DNA of the CDR3 is TGTGCCAGCAGCTTGTTGCAGGGGACGAACACCGGGGAGCTGTTTTTT.

The V call is TRBV7-2, the J call TRBJ2-5; 11 bases agree with TRBD2. CDR1 is SGHTA, CDR2 FQGNSA, per germline. The CDR3 has 17 residues. The trim removed 5 bases at V and 2 bases at J, leaving 10 bases unmatched. The CDR3 DNA follows: TGTGCCAGCAGCGCCAGAGGGGGACTAGCGGAACAAGAGACCCAGTACTTC. It is translated as CASSARGGLAEQETQYF.

The chain carries TRBV29-1 and TRBJ1-2, with TRBD1 identical over 8 bases. V dropped 7 bases and J dropped 4; count of bases not matched to a gene: 5. The CDR3 spans 12 residues. Germline loops: CDR1 SQVTM, CDR2 ANQGSEA. The CDR3 loop is CSARTGPYGYTF. As DNA, the CDR3 is TGCAGCGCTAGGACAGGGCCCTATGGCTACACCTTC.

To note about this clone: The same CDR3 is also encoded by other DNA sequences in this sample. This chain connects TRBV7-7 to TRBJ1-5; D gene uncertain. Germline V CDR1 and CDR2: SSHAT, FNYEAQ (reference sequence). The CDR3 runs 13 residues. With 8 bases removed from V and 7 bases from J, the gap between germline ends came to 15 bases. CDR3 loop: CASSPGLRQPQHF. The DNA of the CDR3 is TGTGCCAGCTCCCCCGGGCTGCGGCAGCCCCAGCATTTT.

The rearrangement links TRBV2 to TRBJ1-2, with unresolved D. Looked up from germline, CDR1 is SNHLY and CDR2 is FYNNEI. The V end lost 6 bases, the J end lost 5 bases, and 10 bases lay between the germline ends. The CDR3 runs 12 residues. In DNA form, the CDR3 reads TGTGCCAGCAGCCCCGGGCCGTATGGCTACACCTTC. This gives the protein CASSPGPYGYTF.

V gene TRBV28 combines with J gene TRBJ1-3; 7 bases match TRBD1. From germline, CDR1 is MDHEN and CDR2 SYDVKM. The J segment lost 1 base and the V segment lost 2 bases, leaving 5 bases of the junction unmatched. This CDR3 is built from 16 residues. The CDR3 sequence is CASSLRTGHSGNTIYF. The CDR3 nucleotides read TGTGCCAGCAGTTTAAGGACAGGCCATTCTGGAAACACCATATATTTT.

V gene TRBV5-1 combines with J gene TRBJ2-7; D possibly matches TRBD1 or TRBD2 (5 bases each). Between the trimmed V and J ends, which lost 0 bases and 3 bases, there was a span of 10 bases. The CDR3 runs 14 residues. Per germline, CDR1 SGHRS and CDR2 YFSETQ. The CDR3 sequence is CASSLDEGIYEQYF. CDR3 sequence (DNA): TGCGCCAGCAGCTTGGATGAGGGGATCTACGAGCAGTACTTC.

The rearrangement joins TRBV5-4 to TRBJ2-7, with unresolved D. This CDR3 is 12 amino acids long. The germline V gene has CDR1 SGHNT and CDR2 YYREEE (reference sequence). V was pared by 5 bases and J by 4 bases, with 10 bases between. The CDR3 DNA reads as TGTGCCAGCAGGGTCCCGAGGTACGAGCAGTACTTC. Its translation is CASRVPRYEQYF.

V gene TRBV18 combines with J gene TRBJ1-3, with TRBD1 matching over 9 bases. This CDR3 is 18 amino acids long. The germline CDR1 and CDR2 sequences are KGHSH and LQKENI. The trim removed 3 bases at V and 2 bases at J, leaving 11 bases unmatched. The CDR3 region is CASSPRQGVPQAGNTIYF. The CDR3 coding sequence is TGTGCCAGCTCACCCAGACAGGGGGTGCCTCAGGCTGGAAACACCATATATTTT.

The chain links TRBV4-1 to TRBJ1-4, with D hard to call. The CDR3 extends over 15 amino acids. Trimming took 0 bases from V and 0 from J, leaving 5 bases between them. Germline V gives CDR1 MGHRA, CDR2 YSYEKL. Here the CDR3 DNA reads TGCGCCAGCAGCCAAGATCCCGCAACTAATGAAAAACTGTTTTTT. Its protein product is CASSQDPATNEKLFF.

V gene TRBV30 combines with J gene TRBJ2-7; no firm D call. The CDR3 runs 13 residues. Looked up from germline, CDR1 is GTSNPN and CDR2 is SVGIG (reference sequence). V was trimmed by 2 bases and J by 0 bases, leaving 8 bases between them. The CDR3 is CAWSRVISYEQYF. As DNA, the CDR3 is TGTGCCTGGAGTCGAGTGATCTCCTACGAGCAGTACTTC.

The chain carries TRBV6-1 and TRBJ1-3, with D hard to call. The length of the CDR3 is 16 residues. V lost 3 bases and J lost 0, with 12 bases in between. From germline, CDR1 is MNHNS and CDR2 SASEGT. CDR3 amino acids: CASSESGTVSGNTIYF. CDR3 in DNA: TGTGCCAGCAGTGAGTCCGGAACAGTCTCTGGAAACACCATATATTTT.

The chain combines TRBV5-1 with TRBJ2-5, with D possibly called TRBD1 or TRBD2 (5 bases each). The germline V and J ends were trimmed by 4 bases and 4 bases, with 14 bases remaining between them. In germline, CDR1 is SGHRS, CDR2 YFSETQ. CDR3 length equals 14 residues. CDR3 DNA: TGCGCCAGCAGCCTAGCCAGGGCTGGAGAGACCCAGTACTTC. Amino acid sequence: CASSLARAGETQYF.

The chain recombines TRBV5-1 with TRBJ2-1; a possible D gene is TRBD1 (5 bases). This CDR3 region has 14 residues. Germline lookup yields CDR1 SGHRS and CDR2 YFSETQ. V lost 4 bases and J lost 3, with 11 bases in between. The CDR3 loop reads CASSLDRYYNEQFF. Written as DNA, the CDR3 is TGCGCCAGCAGCCTCGACAGATACTACAATGAGCAGTTCTTC.

This clone was observed once. This chain connects TRBV9 to TRBJ1-2; tentative D call: TRBD1 (5 bases). Germline V gene lookup returns CDR1 SGDLS and CDR2 YYNGEE. V gave up 0 bases and J gave up 13 bases, with 13 bases separating them. The CDR3 sequence is 12 residues long. CDR3 loop: CASSVAGGGSTF. The CDR3 region has the DNA TGTGCCAGCAGCGTAGCTGGGGGGGGGTCCACCTTC.